These 26 T cell receptor beta chains came from one sample sequenced in a study of T cell responses to AZD1222 COVID-19 vaccine (dated by TCRdb to about 2021). The intended sense of this specimen's time point label: baseline before first vaccination. Libraries were prepared through the immunoSEQ multiplex PCR assay. TCRdb took this table from immuneACCESS and kept in-frame rearrangements with V and J called. Such tables lack part of the clones; where checked against another copy, unresolved V genes explain under half of the gap, and the rest is unexplained. The sample table lists a few hundred thousand clones, 80% to 95% of them with a count of one. The ten biggest clones cover around 0.6% of the sample. The input for sequencing was peripheral blood, taken on day 0 of AZD1222 vaccination. The receptors were sampled from an adult in good health.

The rearrangement links TRBV30 to TRBJ1-5; perhaps TRBD1 as D (6 bases). Germline loops: CDR1 GTSNPN, CDR2 SVGIG (reference sequence). V gave up 3 bases and J gave up 6 bases, with 18 bases separating them. The CDR3 has 15 residues. Written as DNA, the CDR3 is TGTGCCTGGAGAGAGGGGTCAGGGGCGGCTCAGCCCCAGCATTTT. This gives the protein CAWREGSGAAQPQHF.

V and J are TRBV19 and TRBJ2-7; possibly TRBD1 for D (5 bases). Per the germline V gene, CDR1 is LNHDA and CDR2 is SQIVND (reference sequence). CDR3 length: 14 amino acids. The V end was cut by 6 bases, the J end by 1 base, with 13 bases between. DNA of the CDR3: TGTGCCAGTAGATCAGGGTGGAAGTCCTACGAGCAGTACTTC. The encoded protein is CASRSGWKSYEQYF.

Worth noting for this clone: The same CDR3 can be traced to other DNA sequences in this sample. The gene calls are TRBV5-1 and TRBJ2-2; D not resolved. The CDR3 runs to 12 residues. The V gene's germline CDR1 is SGHRS and CDR2 YFSETQ. Trimming removed 2 bases from V and 2 bases from J, with 1 base in between. The CDR3 bases are TGCGCCAGCAGCTTAAACACCGGGGAGCTGTTTTTT. It specifies CASSLNTGELFF.

This CDR3 is CASSSQGLNTEAFF. The DNA of the CDR3 is TGTGCCAGCAGTTCCCAAGGTTTGAACACTGAAGCTTTCTTT. The rearrangement joins TRBV2 to TRBJ1-1, with D hard to call. V lost 5 bases, J lost 0 bases, and 10 bases lay in between. The germline gives CDR1 SNHLY, CDR2 FYNNEI. This CDR3 region has 14 residues.

This rearrangement joins TRBV24-1 to TRBJ1-1, with TRBD1 identical over 8 bases. Germline-derived CDR1 and CDR2 are KGHDR and SFDVKD. The CDR3 is made up of 17 amino acids. V lost 1 base and J lost 3; bases outside the gene matches: 9. The CDR3 DNA reads TGTGCCACCAGTGATTTCCGGGACAGGATCAGCTACACTGAAGCTTTCTTT. This encodes CATSDFRDRISYTEAFF.

V and J are TRBV9 and TRBJ2-2, with D unclear. V lost 0 bases and J lost 6, with 9 bases in between. Germline CDR1 and CDR2: SGDLS and YYNGEE. The CDR3 has 14 amino acids. Here the CDR3 reads CASSVAGSPGELFF. The CDR3 bases are TGTGCCAGCAGCGTAGCAGGCTCCCCCGGGGAGCTGTTTTTT.

The chain has TRBV29-1 and TRBJ1-4; weak D call: TRBD1 (5 bases). The germline V and J ends were trimmed by 7 bases and 8 bases, with 14 bases remaining between them. CDR1 is SQVTM and CDR2 is ANQGSEA in the germline V gene. This CDR3 region has 12 residues. CDR3 residues: CSASQGKEKLFF. CDR3 DNA sequence: TGCAGCGCCTCCCAGGGAAAAGAAAAACTGTTTTTT.

The V call is TRBV6-6, the J call TRBJ1-3; D is undetermined. V lost 0 bases and J 4 bases, leaving 7 bases between the germline ends. The V gene's germline CDR1 is MNHNY and CDR2 SVGAGI (reference sequence). The CDR3 loop spans 14 amino acids. CDR3 loop: CASSYSTQGNTIYF. CDR3 DNA: TGTGCCAGCAGTTACTCGACCCAGGGAAACACCATATATTTT.

The chain uses TRBV7-9 and TRBJ2-7; D remains unclear. Per the germline V gene, CDR1 is SEHNR and CDR2 is FQNEAQ (reference sequence). The V end lost 6 bases, the J end lost 1 base, and 16 bases lay between the germline ends. CDR3 size: 15 residues. DNA of the CDR3: TGTGCCAGCAGTCCCGGAGCCCTACCGTCCTACGAGCAGTACTTC. The encoded protein is CASSPGALPSYEQYF.

The chain uses TRBV19 and TRBJ1-5, with 11 positions matching TRBD1. The junction had 5 bases not matched to a gene; V was cut back by 3 bases and J by 4 bases. From germline, CDR1 is LNHDA and CDR2 SQIVND (reference sequence). The CDR3 length is 16 residues. The CDR3 DNA reads as TGTGCCAGTAGTATTGGACAGGGGGCGCGAAATCAGCCCCAGCATTTT. Translation gives CASSIGQGARNQPQHF.

The chain joins TRBV7-9 to TRBJ1-4; weak D call: TRBD1 (6 bases). Per germline, CDR1 SEHNR and CDR2 FQNEAQ (reference sequence). The CDR3 is 15 residues long. The V and J ends lost 5 bases and 7 bases respectively, with 17 bases between them. Written as DNA, the CDR3 is TGTGCCAGCAGCCCACCGGAACAGGGTCGTGAAAAACTGTTTTTT. This gives the protein CASSPPEQGREKLFF.

This sequence joins TRBV27 and TRBJ1-6, with D possibly being TRBD1 (6 bases). This CDR3 has 16 amino acids. The V end was cut by 6 bases, the J end by 5 bases, with 17 bases between. Germline values: CDR1 MNHEY, CDR2 SMNVEV (reference sequence). CDR3 loop: CASRSRGARDNSPLHF. The CDR3 DNA follows: TGTGCCAGCAGGTCCCGGGGGGCGAGGGATAATTCACCCCTCCACTTT.

This clone was picked up one time. CDR3: CASSLGDYGYTF. CDR3 coding DNA: TGTGCCAGCAGCTTAGGGGACTATGGCTACACCTTC. The V gene is TRBV5-6, the J gene TRBJ1-2; possibly TRBD1 for D (5 bases). Germline lookup yields CDR1 SGHDT and CDR2 YYEEEE. This CDR3 spans 12 amino acids. The V end was cut by 2 bases, the J end by 3 bases, with 5 bases between.

This clone was observed a handful of times. V usage is TRBV6-2 or TRBV6-3 and J usage is TRBJ1-5; possible D gene TRBD1, 5 bases. Germline assignment: CDR1 MNHEY and CDR2 SVGEGT. The CDR3 has 14 residues. The V end lost 0 bases, the J end lost 5 bases, and 8 bases lay between the germline ends. The CDR3 region is CASSYSGTHQPQHF. The CDR3 DNA reads as TGTGCCAGCAGTTACTCGGGGACTCATCAGCCCCAGCATTTT.

The gene calls are TRBV7-3 and TRBJ1-1; D not certain. Trimming left V 5 bases short and J 1 base short, with 11 bases between. Germline V gives CDR1 SGHTA, CDR2 FQGTGA. The CDR3 length is 14 residues. CDR3 nucleotides: TGTGCCAGCAGCGCCATGCCGGGGAACACTGAAGCTTTCTTT. It encodes CASSAMPGNTEAFF. The whole variable domain, remainder taken from reference TRBV7-3 and TRBJ1-1, is GAGVSQTPSNKVTEKGKYVELRCDPISGHTALYWYRQSLGQGPEFLIYFQGTGAADDSGLPNDRFFAVRPEGSVSTLKIQRTERGDSAVYLCASSAMPGNTEAFFGQGTRLTVV.

The CDR3 bases are TGTGCCAGCAGCTTCTCCTTAGGGGAAAAACTGTTTTTT. This codes for CASSFSLGEKLFF. The chain combines TRBV7-6 with TRBJ1-4; D remains ambiguous. Germline CDR1 and CDR2: SGHVS and FNYEAQ. Trimming shortened V by 3 bases and J by 8 bases, and 10 bases separated the two germline ends. This CDR3 has 13 residues.

The chain recombines TRBV5-1 with TRBJ2-7; 8 bases match TRBD1. Germline V gives CDR1 SGHRS, CDR2 YFSETQ. The CDR3 loop spans 14 amino acids. The V segment lost 3 bases and the J segment 4 bases; nucleotides outside the gene matches: 6. The CDR3 region has the DNA TGCGCCAGCAGCTGGGGGACAGGAGCTTACGAGCAGTACTTC. Its translation: CASSWGTGAYEQYF.

The chain recombines TRBV2 with TRBJ1-2; a possible D gene is TRBD1 (5 bases). Trimming shortened V by 7 bases and J by 8 bases, and 8 bases separated the two germline ends. Germline CDR1 and CDR2: SNHLY and FYNNEI. The CDR3 has 10 residues. The CDR3 sequence is CASIRDGYTF. The CDR3 DNA reads as TGTGCCAGCATTAGGGACGGCTACACCTTC.

The chain employs TRBV5-3 and TRBJ1-6, with D perhaps matching TRBD1 (5 bases). TRBV5-3 is sorted into the ORF group, with uncertain function. The length of the CDR3 is 18 residues. V lost 4 bases and J 2 bases, leaving 19 bases between the germline ends. CDR3 in amino acids: CARSLGRSVVTYNSPLHF. In nucleotides, the CDR3 is TGTGCCAGAAGCCTGGGACGGTCGGTCGTGACCTATAATTCACCCCTCCACTTT.

The V gene is TRBV7-9, the J gene TRBJ2-7; the D gene is possibly TRBD2 (5 bases). The ends were cut back, 5 bases at V and 2 bases at J, with 10 bases in the middle. Germline V lookup: CDR1 SEHNR, CDR2 FQNEAQ (reference sequence). The CDR3 length is 13 residues. CDR3 nucleotide sequence: TGTGCCAGCAGCCCCGGCGGGCCCTACGAGCAGTACTTC. Amino acid sequence: CASSPGGPYEQYF.

The chain joins TRBV2 to TRBJ2-2, with no clear D. Germline V lookup: CDR1 SNHLY, CDR2 FYNNEI. V was cut by 4 bases and J by 1 base, with 7 bases left in between. CDR3 length: 14 amino acids. CDR3 in amino acids: CASSGHLNTGELFF. The CDR3 coding sequence is TGTGCCAGCAGTGGACACTTGAACACCGGGGAGCTGTTTTTT.

This rearrangement joins TRBV5-6 to TRBJ2-7, with no clear D. CDR3 length: 14 amino acids. Trimming pared 0 bases from V and 1 base from J, leaving 8 bases between. The germline V gene encodes CDR1 SGHDT and CDR2 YYEEEE. CDR3 sequence (DNA): TGTGCCAGCAGCTTGGGGCACCGGTCCTACGAGCAGTACTTC. Translating gives CASSLGHRSYEQYF.

The V call is TRBV5-1, the J call TRBJ2-5, with D maybe TRBD1 (6 bases). This CDR3 comprises 18 residues. The V gene lost 4 bases and the J gene lost 4 bases, with 26 bases spanning the gap. The germline V gene encodes CDR1 SGHRS and CDR2 YFSETQ. The CDR3 region is CASSPVPGHLRGGETQYF. The CDR3 coding sequence is TGCGCCAGCAGCCCCGTCCCGGGACATCTGCGAGGGGGAGAGACCCAGTACTTC. The full variable domain, completed using reference TRBV5-1 and TRBJ2-5, is KAGVTQTPRYLIKTRGQQVTLSCSPISGHRSVSWYQQTPGQGLQFLFEYFSETQRNKGNFPGRFSGRQFSNSRSEMNVSTLELGDSALYLCASSPVPGHLRGGETQYFGPGTRLLVL.

The chain joins TRBV28 to TRBJ2-7; 9 nucleotides agree with TRBD2. Trimming took 5 bases from V and 2 from J; bases not matched to a gene: 7. Looked up from germline, CDR1 is MDHEN and CDR2 is SYDVKM. The CDR3 sequence is 15 residues long. CDR3 loop: CASSPPTSGTYEQYF. The CDR3 nucleotides are TGTGCCAGCAGTCCCCCGACTAGCGGAACCTACGAGCAGTACTTC.

As for this clone: Other DNA sequences from this sample encode an identical CDR3 as well. This chain joins TRBV5-4 and TRBJ1-2; D unclear. Germline lookup yields CDR1 SGHNT and CDR2 YYREEE (reference sequence). Trimming took off 0 bases at V and 3 bases at J, with 6 bases between the two ends. The length of the CDR3 is 13 residues. The CDR3 nucleotides are TGTGCCAGCAGCTTGGTTGGAGACTATGGCTACACCTTC. The encoded protein is CASSLVGDYGYTF.

This chain joins TRBV7-9 and TRBJ1-4; weak D call: TRBD1 (6 bases). Germline assignment: CDR1 SEHNR and CDR2 FQNEAQ (reference sequence). The ends were cut back, 5 bases at V and 3 bases at J, with 10 bases in the middle. The length of the CDR3 is 14 residues. In DNA, the CDR3 is TGTGCCAGCAGCCCGCGGACAGCTAATGAAAAACTGTTTTTT. This encodes CASSPRTANEKLFF.